Listed below are T cell receptor beta chains from one sample, sequenced in a study of radiation and T cells in renal cell carcinoma. The data were produced by immunoSEQ multiplex PCR, yet TCRdb's version contains in-frame clones alone and is incomplete. The sample has 120,000 to 150,000 clones, 88% seen once. The sequencing here drew on blood, taken from a patient whose treatment included radiotherapy and nephrectomy. Receptor source: a woman in her 70s with renal cell carcinoma. Both conserved end residues are part of each CDR3. The order of the fields is clone size, V gene, J gene, D gene, CDR3 protein, CDR3 DNA. The D gene is left open where the match is weak. Clone size appears in some rows only: once, few, many, or a class for an expanded clone.

>once|TRBV14|TRBJ2-1|TRBD2
CASSPWTSGGGNEQFF
TGTGCCAGCAGCCCCTGGACTAGCGGGGGCGGCAATGAGCAGTTCTTC
>-|TRBV27|TRBJ2-3|TRBD2
CASSSPWTSGVGSDTQYF
TGTGCCAGCAGTTCCCCCTGGACTAGCGGGGTGGGATCAGATACGCAGTATTTT
>-|TRBV5-1|TRBJ2-3|TRBD1
CASSSGTASSTDTQYF
TGCGCCAGCAGCTCCGGGACAGCTTCTAGCACAGATACGCAGTATTTT
>-|TRBV19|TRBJ1-1|-
CASSTWTVDTEAFF
TGTGCCAGTAGTACCTGGACAGTCGACACTGAAGCTTTCTTT
>-|TRBV4-3|TRBJ2-7|-
CASSQDSDTLNSYEQYF
TGCGCCAGCAGCCAAGATAGTGACACACTCAACTCCTACGAGCAGTACTTC
>-|TRBV19|TRBJ2-3|-
CASSQDILMSDTQYF
TGTGCCAGTAGTCAGGACATTCTGATGTCAGATACGCAGTATTTT
>few|TRBV29-1|TRBJ1-1|-
CSVPNPTGSEAFF
TGCAGCGTTCCCAACCCCACAGGGTCTGAAGCTTTCTTT
>-|TRBV15|TRBJ1-5|TRBD1
CATSIRTGWAQPQHF
TGTGCCACCAGCATTAGGACAGGTTGGGCTCAGCCCCAGCATTTT
>-|TRBV7-2|TRBJ1-4|-
CASSFGYEKLFF
TGTGCCAGCAGCTTCGGTTATGAAAAACTGTTTTTT
>-|TRBV4-2|TRBJ2-1|-
CASSQGMASSNEQFF
TGTGCCAGCAGCCAAGGAATGGCTAGCAGCAATGAGCAGTTCTTC
>-|TRBV5-4|TRBJ2-3|-
CASSFTGSSTDTQYF
TGTGCCAGCAGCTTTACAGGATCTAGCACAGATACGCAGTATTTT
>-|TRBV10-3|TRBJ2-1|-
CAISDKTDYNEQFF
TGTGCCATCAGTGATAAAACAGATTACAATGAGCAGTTCTTC
>-|TRBV11-3|TRBJ1-1|-
CASTEQLTTNTEAFF
TGTGCCAGCACCGAACAGTTAACCACGAACACTGAAGCTTTCTTT
>once|TRBV5-1|TRBJ2-5|-
CASSPDSEETQYF
TGCGCCAGCAGCCCGGACAGCGAAGAGACCCAGTACTTC
>-|TRBV6-5|TRBJ1-6|-
CASSYSIYSPLHF
TGTGCCAGCAGTTACTCGATTTATTCACCCCTCCACTTT
>-|TRBV5-1|TRBJ2-3|-
CASSLEEGGADTQYF
TGCGCCAGCAGCTTGGAGGAAGGGGGGGCAGATACGCAGTATTTT
>-|TRBV6-5|TRBJ2-7|-
CASSFTGLTIYEQYF
TGTGCCAGCAGCTTCACGGGACTCACGATCTACGAGCAGTACTTC
>-|TRBV19|TRBJ2-2|-
CASRVSTPTGELFF
TGTGCCAGTAGGGTCTCAACCCCCACCGGGGAGCTGTTTTTT
>-|TRBV6-1|TRBJ2-2|-
CASSEQGPVGGELFF
TGTGCCAGCAGTGAACAGGGGCCGGTTGGCGGGGAGCTGTTTTTT
>-|TRBV27|TRBJ2-7|-
CASSPDRYHEQYF
TGTGCCAGCAGTCCTGACAGATACCACGAGCAGTACTTC
>-|TRBV9|TRBJ1-2|-
CASSVGKTYGYTF
TGTGCCAGCAGCGTAGGAAAGACCTATGGCTACACCTTC
>-|TRBV9|TRBJ2-7|TRBD1
CASSVGDSPTYEQYF
TGTGCCAGCAGCGTAGGGGACAGTCCTACCTACGAGCAGTACTTC
>-|TRBV4-3|TRBJ1-2|-
CASSQGSAYGYTF
TGCGCCAGCAGCCAAGGGAGTGCCTATGGCTACACCTTC
>-|TRBV5-1|TRBJ2-7|-
CASSLVASGEQYF
TGCGCCAGCAGCTTGGTAGCCAGCGGCGAGCAGTACTTC
>-|TRBV14|TRBJ1-1|-
CASSQEHRVHTEAFF
TGTGCCAGCAGCCAAGAGCACAGGGTTCACACTGAAGCTTTCTTT
>-|TRBV5-1|TRBJ2-4|TRBD1
CASSPGGTGDLGLSKNIQYF
TGCGCCAGCAGCCCCGGCGGGACAGGGGATCTGGGTCTGTCCAAAAACATTCAGTACTTC
>-|TRBV19|TRBJ2-5|TRBD2
CASSMGIPERGGTQYF
TGTGCCAGTAGTATGGGGATCCCGGAGCGGGGGGGGACCCAGTACTTC
>-|TRBV6-6|TRBJ1-1|-
CASSYDGAAEAFF
TGTGCCAGCAGTTACGACGGTGCGGCTGAAGCTTTCTTT
>-|TRBV11-2|TRBJ1-1|TRBD1
CASSLSTGTGGTEAFF
TGTGCCAGCAGCTTATCGACCGGGACAGGGGGGACTGAAGCTTTCTTT
>-|TRBV5-8|TRBJ1-5|-
CASSSGGGYSNQPQHF
TGTGCCAGCAGCTCAGGCGGGGGTTATAGCAATCAGCCCCAGCATTTT
>-|TRBV7-8|TRBJ1-5|-
CASSLQGTSNQPQHF
TGTGCCAGCAGCCTCCAGGGGACTAGCAATCAGCCCCAGCATTTT
>-|TRBV19|TRBJ1-2|-
CASNPRGDNYGYTF
TGTGCCAGTAATCCGAGGGGAGATAACTATGGCTACACCTTC
>once|TRBV5-1|TRBJ2-7|TRBD2
CASSLEARGDEQYF
TGCGCCAGCAGCTTGGAGGCCCGGGGGGACGAGCAGTACTTC
>-|TRBV7-6|TRBJ2-6|-
CASSLRVGANVLTF
TGTGCCAGCAGCTTAAGGGTTGGGGCCAACGTCCTGACTTTC
>-|TRBV27|TRBJ2-7|TRBD2
CASRGGSFEQYF
TGTGCCAGCCGGGGGGGCTCTTTCGAGCAGTACTTC
>-|TRBV19|TRBJ2-3|-
CASSTPGLGSPTDTQYF
TGTGCCAGTAGTACACCCGGTTTAGGGTCCCCCACAGATACGCAGTATTTT
>-|TRBV9|TRBJ1-1|-
CASSDRPQGRAFF
TGTGCCAGCAGCGACCGACCCCAGGGGAGAGCTTTCTTT
>-|TRBV19|TRBJ1-4|-
CASSDGVRPTGGEKLFF
TGTGCCAGTAGTGATGGGGTGAGACCGACTGGGGGTGAAAAACTGTTTTTT
>-|TRBV10-3|TRBJ2-7|TRBD1
CAISEKQGAYEQYF
TGTGCCATCAGTGAGAAGCAGGGGGCCTACGAGCAGTACTTC
>few|TRBV25-1|TRBJ1-1|TRBD1
CASSGTGRNTEAFF
TGTGCCAGCAGTGGGACAGGGAGGAACACTGAAGCTTTCTTT
>-|TRBV9|TRBJ2-6|TRBD1
CASSGQGAPLSGANVLTF
TGTGCCAGCAGCGGACAGGGGGCGCCTCTCTCTGGGGCCAACGTCCTGACTTTC
>-|TRBV7-8|TRBJ1-4|-
CASSPHNEKLFF
TGTGCCAGCAGCCCACACAACGAAAAACTGTTTTTT
>-|TRBV6-5|TRBJ1-2|-
CASRPNRAGNYGYTF
TGTGCCAGCAGACCAAACAGGGCAGGGAACTATGGCTACACCTTC
>once|TRBV29-1|TRBJ1-2|-
CSCSTGTQGYTF
TGCAGCTGTTCGACGGGGACCCAGGGCTACACCTTC
>-|TRBV6-6|TRBJ1-2|-
CASRPRTTNYGYTF
TGTGCCAGCAGACCCCGGACAACAAACTATGGCTACACCTTC
>-|TRBV5-1|TRBJ2-3|TRBD2
CASGRTSPPRTQYF
TGCGCCAGCGGTCGGACTAGCCCCCCCCGGACGCAGTATTTT
>once|TRBV12-2|TRBJ2-3|-
CASRLRTSGGCTDTQYF
TGTGCAAGTCGCTTAAGAACTAGCGGGGGTTGCACAGATACGCAGTATTTT
>-|TRBV30|TRBJ2-2|-
CAWSRQRQLNTGELFF
TGTGCCTGGAGTAGGCAACGACAGCTGAACACCGGGGAGCTGTTTTTT
>-|TRBV6-1|TRBJ1-3|-
CASSILPGNTIYF
TGTGCCAGCAGTATCCTTCCTGGAAACACCATATATTTT
>-|TRBV9|TRBJ1-6|TRBD1
CASSVTGQGNSPLHF
TGTGCCAGCAGCGTAACTGGACAGGGGAATTCACCCCTCCACTTT
>-|TRBV28|TRBJ1-2|TRBD1
CASSSTGGGYTF
TGTGCCAGCAGTTCTACAGGGGGAGGCTACACCTTC
>-|TRBV6-6|TRBJ2-2|-
CASTKNSLSAGELFF
TGTGCCTCCACTAAGAACAGCCTCTCGGCCGGGGAGCTGTTTTTT
>-|TRBV6-1|TRBJ2-5|-
CAIRWEVTQYF
TGTGCCATCCGTTGGGAGGTGACCCAGTACTTC